In this sample, the clone carrying this T cell receptor (beta chain) turned up many times. Its specificity is unknown. The sample belongs to a study of T cells in Graves' hyperthyroidism and ophthalmopathy. Study-level results: From stable hyperthyroidism, ophthalmopathy was set apart by a 13 V-J model. Among clonotypes expanded in thyroid above 0.001, most were also found in blood.

The cohort's ophthalmopathy patients, a group with duration under 3 months, had a Clinical Activity Score of at least 3 and a NOSPECS grade of at least 4. Germline CDR1 reads DFQATT; CDR2 reads SNEGSKA (reference sequence). This CDR3 comprises 14 residues. The V end lost 3 bases, the J end lost 5 bases, and 13 bases lay between the germline ends. It was RNA transcripts that yielded the amplified TCR beta CDR3 regions. The HTBI primer set served for first-round RT-PCR of the TCR CDR3. Each CDR3 protein gets one entry after TCRdb re-called the multiplex PCR reads with MiXCR. The table records fewer than 250,000 distinct CDR3 sequences, almost 25% of them present only once.

The V call is TRBV20-1, the J call TRBJ2-2; a weak D match, TRBD2 (6 bases). The clonotype was recovered from a middle-aged woman with Graves' ophthalmopathy. The material sequenced was blood. CDR3: CSARTGSRTGELFF. The CDR3, as DNA: TGCAGTGCTAGGACCGGGAGTCGGACCGGGGAGCTGTTTTTT.